Listed here are 30 T cell receptor beta chains from one sample, sequenced in a study of identical twins. TCRdb re-called the 5' RACE reads with MiXCR, one entry per CDR3 protein. The sample has around 650,000 distinct CDR3 sequences; 7% to 7.5% are singletons. This sample was shared with a second study, whose subject was yellow fever vaccine responses in identical twins.

Input material: PBMCs. The origin of the receptors is a woman between 18 and 29 years old in good health.

This clonotype has a handful of counts. The chain employs TRBV5-1 and TRBJ2-3; 15 nucleotides line up with TRBD2. In germline, CDR1 is SGHRS, CDR2 YFSETQ. Losses at the gene ends were 4 bases for V and 3 bases for J; bases not matched to a gene: 3. This CDR3 region has 16 residues. This CDR3 is CASSEGTSGRTDTQYF. The CDR3 DNA follows: TGCGCCAGCAGCGAGGGGACTAGCGGGAGGACAGATACGCAGTATTTT.

This clonotype appeared a few times. The V and J genes are TRBV7-8 and TRBJ1-4; D call uncertain. CDR3 length equals 14 residues. The germline V and J ends were trimmed by 5 bases and 7 bases, with 14 bases remaining between them. The germline CDR1 and CDR2 sequences are SGHVS and FQNEAQ. The CDR3 sequence is CASSPVRAGEKLFF. CDR3 DNA: TGTGCCAGCAGCCCAGTAAGGGCGGGTGAAAAACTGTTTTTT.

There are a few counts of this clonotype. The chain employs TRBV4-1 and TRBJ2-3; no firm D call. Trimming removed 1 base at V and 0 bases at J, with 8 bases between. Germline CDR1 is MGHRA and CDR2 is YSYEKL. This CDR3 contains 15 residues. The CDR3 DNA follows: TGCGCCAGCAGCCAAGCGGTCGGAAGCACAGATACGCAGTATTTT. Translation gives CASSQAVGSTDTQYF.

This clonotype was observed many times. V usage is TRBV3-1 and J usage is TRBJ2-5, with D unresolved. The ends were cut back, 0 bases at V and 5 bases at J, with 7 bases in the middle. The CDR3 consists of 13 residues. Looked up from germline, CDR1 is LGHDT and CDR2 is YNNKEL (reference sequence). CDR3 region: CASSQELGETQYF. The CDR3 bases are TGTGCCAGCAGCCAAGAATTGGGGGAGACCCAGTACTTC.

In its sample, this clonotype was seen a few times. The chain joins TRBV9 to TRBJ2-2; the match to TRBD1 covers 7 bases. J was trimmed by 2 bases and V by 5 bases; bases with no gene match: 6. CDR1 is SGDLS and CDR2 is YYNGEE in the germline V gene. The CDR3 runs 15 residues. This CDR3 is CASSEQGSNTGELFF. The CDR3, as DNA: TGTGCCAGCAGTGAACAGGGGAGCAACACCGGGGAGCTGTTTTTT.

This clonotype was found many times. V usage is TRBV12-3 or TRBV12-4 and J usage is TRBJ2-5; D is unclear. This CDR3 spans 15 amino acids. V was clipped by 1 base and J by 5 bases, with 14 bases between them. The CDR3: CASSLETDGRETQYF. CDR3 sequence (DNA): TGTGCCAGCAGTTTAGAGACCGACGGCCGGGAGACCCAGTACTTC.

Ten or more counts support this clonotype. This chain connects TRBV4-1 to TRBJ2-1; D may be TRBD2 (8 bases). The CDR3 spans 16 residues. V lost 4 bases to trimming and J lost 7 bases, with 20 bases between them. Per germline, CDR1 MGHRA and CDR2 YSYEKL. CDR3 bases: TGCGCCAGCAGCCTCTATAGCGGGGACAGCAGGAATGAGCAGTTCTTC. Protein: CASSLYSGDSRNEQFF.

This clonotype has a handful of counts. J is TRBJ2-7 and V is TRBV20-1; possibly TRBD1 or TRBD2 for D (5 bases each). Germline values: CDR1 DFQATT, CDR2 SNEGSKA (reference sequence). The V gene lost 1 base and the J gene lost 5 bases, with 21 bases spanning the gap. This CDR3 comprises 16 residues. The CDR3 loop is CSARVPWGSPGDEQYF. CDR3 nucleotide sequence: TGCAGTGCTAGAGTTCCCTGGGGGAGCCCCGGGGACGAGCAGTACTTC.

In its sample, this clonotype was seen many times. The rearrangement uses TRBV2 and TRBJ2-2; weak D call: TRBD1 (5 bases). The V gene lost 5 bases and the J gene lost 4 bases, with 14 bases spanning the gap. Germline lookup yields CDR1 SNHLY and CDR2 FYNNEI. This CDR3 contains 15 residues. In DNA form, the CDR3 reads TGTGCCAGCAGTTGGACAAAGGCAGGCACCGGGGAGCTGTTTTTT. This codes for CASSWTKAGTGELFF.

This clonotype appeared a few times. The V call is TRBV6-1, the J call TRBJ2-3; tentatively, D is TRBD2 (6 bases). Per the germline V gene, CDR1 is MNHNS and CDR2 is SASEGT. V was clipped by 6 bases and J by 0 bases, with 13 bases between them. CDR3 length: 15 residues. The CDR3 sequence is CASSRSGTSTDTQYF. In DNA, the CDR3 is TGTGCCAGCAGCCGGAGTGGGACTAGCACAGATACGCAGTATTTT.

Many counts were recorded for this clonotype. The genes are TRBV10-3 and TRBJ2-7, with D maybe TRBD2 (6 bases). The germline gives CDR1 ENHRY, CDR2 SYGVKD. V was shortened by 2 bases and J by 0 bases, with 14 bases between the two germline ends. CDR3 length equals 16 residues. CDR3 sequence reads: CAISEGVGRSSYEQYV. The CDR3 DNA follows: TGTGCCATCAGTGAGGGTGTCGGGAGAAGCTCCTACGAGCAGTACGTC.

This clonotype has just a few counts. One end of the junction is discordant with germline, which a read error may explain. This rearrangement joins TRBV29-1 to TRBJ2-7; perhaps TRBD1 as D (5 bases). Per germline, CDR1 SQVTM and CDR2 ANQGSEA. The CDR3 is 15 amino acids. CDR3 residues: CSVQDSYPISYEQYF. The CDR3 DNA reads TGCAGCGTTCAAGACAGCTACCCAATCTCCTACGAGCAGTACTTC.

The CDR3 spells CASSGEKVRETQYF. The CDR3 DNA follows: TGTGCCAGCAGTGGCGAGAAGGTACGAGAGACCCAGTACTTC. V gene TRBV2 combines with J gene TRBJ2-5; D is unclear. CDR3 length equals 14 residues. Germline CDR1 reads SNHLY; CDR2 reads FYNNEI. Trimming took off 4 bases at V and 4 bases at J, with 13 bases between the two ends.

This chain connects TRBV14 to TRBJ2-1; 7 bases agree with TRBD2. With V trimmed by 0 bases and J by 9 bases, 11 bases remained unmatched. The CDR3 totals 16 residues. The germline V gene has CDR1 SGHDN and CDR2 FVKESK. CDR3 sequence: CASSQDRPAGVGEQFF. CDR3 sequence (DNA): TGTGCCAGCAGCCAAGATCGACCCGCGGGGGTTGGTGAGCAGTTCTTC.

This clonotype came up a few times. This chain connects TRBV12-3 or TRBV12-4 to TRBJ2-5, with D perhaps TRBD1 or TRBD2 (5 bases each). Trimming shortened V by 3 bases and J by 1 base, and 12 bases separated the two germline ends. The CDR3 runs 15 residues. In DNA, the CDR3 is TGTGCCAGCAGTTTGGGACCGACGGCCCAAGAGACCCAGTACTTC. It translates to CASSLGPTAQETQYF.

This clonotype was counted only a few times. This rearrangement joins TRBV29-1 to TRBJ2-6; the D gene is possibly TRBD1 (6 bases). Trimming pared 5 bases from V and 1 base from J, leaving 12 bases between. Germline V lookup: CDR1 SQVTM, CDR2 ANQGSEA. The CDR3 loop spans 15 amino acids. CDR3 nucleotides: TGCAGCGTTAGCCTACAGGGATCTGGGGCCAACGTCCTGACTTTC. Translation gives CSVSLQGSGANVLTF. The variable domain in full, with the rest retrieved from reference TRBV29-1 and TRBJ2-6, is SAVISQKPSRDICQRGTSLTIQCQVDSQVTMMFWYRQQPGQSLTLIATANQGSEATYESGFVIDKFPISRPNLTFSTLTVSNMSPEDSSIYLCSVSLQGSGANVLTFGAGSRLTVL.

This clonotype appeared many times. This chain joins TRBV29-1 and TRBJ2-1, with TRBD2 identical over 11 bases. The CDR3 has 16 amino acids. The V and J ends lost 7 bases and 0 bases, in that order; junction bases with no gene match: 8. The germline CDR1 and CDR2 sequences are SQVTM and ANQGSEA. CDR3 coding DNA: TGCAGCGCACTAGGGACTAGCGGAAGCTCCTACAATGAGCAGTTCTTC. It yields the protein CSALGTSGSSYNEQFF.

This sequence joins TRBV6-5 and TRBJ2-2, with unresolved D. The germline V gene encodes CDR1 MNHEY and CDR2 SVGAGI. The CDR3 length is 17 residues. Trimming pared 1 base from V and 3 bases from J, leaving 15 bases between. CDR3 sequence reads: CASSYLGSHEYTGELFF. The CDR3 nucleotides are TGTGCCAGCAGTTACTTGGGGTCTCATGAATACACCGGGGAGCTGTTTTTT.

This clonotype has only a few counts. J is TRBJ2-7 and V is TRBV6-5; D is perhaps TRBD1 (6 bases). The CDR3 extends over 12 amino acids. V lost 6 bases, J lost 5 bases, and 11 bases lay in between. Germline CDR1 and CDR2: MNHEY and SVGAGI. CDR3 region: CASSPRGHEQYF. In DNA, the CDR3 is TGTGCCAGCAGCCCCAGGGGCCACGAGCAGTACTTC.

In its sample, this clonotype was seen many times. The rearrangement joins TRBV7-8 to TRBJ2-7; 12 bases are a match to TRBD1. The germline V gene has CDR1 SGHVS and CDR2 FQNEAQ. The CDR3 contains 18 residues. V gave up 5 bases and J gave up 0 bases; unmatched junction bases: 11. The CDR3 DNA follows: TGTGCCAGCAGCCGAGGGACAGGGGGCCCTTTAAGCTCCTACGAGCAGTACTTC. It codes for CASSRGTGGPLSSYEQYF.

This clonotype was observed at least ten times. The chain couples TRBV2 to TRBJ2-1; possibly TRBD2 for D (5 bases). Germline CDR1 is SNHLY and CDR2 is FYNNEI. V lost 7 bases to trimming and J lost 7 bases, with 17 bases between them. This CDR3 contains 14 residues. The CDR3 here is CASTGGGFENEQFF. The CDR3 region has the DNA TGTGCCAGCACCGGAGGTGGGTTCGAAAATGAGCAGTTCTTC.

This clonotype has a count of ten or more. V and J are TRBV27 and TRBJ2-1; D might be TRBD2 (6 bases). Trimming shortened V by 2 bases and J by 3 bases, and 11 bases separated the two germline ends. Germline-derived CDR1 and CDR2 are MNHEY and SMNVEV (reference sequence). The length of the CDR3 is 15 residues. Here the CDR3 reads CASSLVWEVYNEQFF. CDR3 sequence (DNA): TGTGCCAGCAGTTTAGTGTGGGAGGTCTACAATGAGCAGTTCTTC.

In its sample, this clonotype was seen a few times. The chain combines TRBV29-1 with TRBJ2-7; a weak D match, TRBD1 (5 bases). V lost 7 bases and J lost 3, with 16 bases in between. Germline V gives CDR1 SQVTM, CDR2 ANQGSEA. The length of the CDR3 is 13 residues. CDR3 sequence: CSAKTDRRYEQYF. CDR3 coding DNA: TGCAGCGCTAAGACAGACCGCCGCTACGAGCAGTACTTC.

V and J are TRBV20-1 and TRBJ2-5; no firm D call. CDR3 length: 13 amino acids. Trimming stripped 0 bases from V and 4 bases from J, with 9 bases between. Germline-derived CDR1 and CDR2 are DFQATT and SNEGSKA (reference sequence). CDR3 sequence (DNA): TGCAGTGCTAGAGAGGGGTGGCGAGAGACCCAGTACTTC. As protein: CSAREGWRETQYF.

CDR3 residues: CASSENSGRDETQYF. The CDR3 coding sequence is TGCGCCAGCAGCGAAAATAGCGGGAGAGACGAGACCCAGTACTTC. V usage is TRBV5-1 and J usage is TRBJ2-5; TRBD2 matches 9 bases. V was clipped by 4 bases and J by 5 bases; unmatched bases: 9. This CDR3 is built from 15 residues. CDR1 and CDR2 from the germline V gene are SGHRS and YFSETQ.

J is TRBJ2-3 and V is TRBV27; D remains unclear. The CDR3 totals 15 residues. Trimming removed 7 bases from V and 5 bases from J, with 19 bases in between. Germline assignment: CDR1 MNHEY and CDR2 SMNVEV (reference sequence). The CDR3 here is CASTPGLVGKDTQYF. The CDR3 DNA reads as TGTGCCAGCACCCCGGGCCTAGTGGGGAAAGATACGCAGTATTTT.

The chain has TRBV11-1 and TRBJ2-2, with D maybe TRBD1 (6 bases). Deletions cut 4 bases from V and 3 bases from J, with 12 bases between. Germline-derived CDR1 and CDR2 are SGHAT and FQDESV (reference sequence). The CDR3 consists of 15 residues. The CDR3 region is CASSSGPGDTGELFF. The DNA for the CDR3 is TGTGCCAGCAGCTCAGGGCCAGGGGACACCGGGGAGCTGTTTTTT. Drawing the rest from reference TRBV11-1 and TRBJ2-2, the complete variable domain is EAEVAQSPRYKITEKSQAVAFWCDPISGHATLYWYRQILGQGPELLVQFQDESVVDDSQLPKDRFSAERLKGVDSTLKIQPAELGDSAMYLCASSSGPGDTGELFFGEGSRLTVL.

This clonotype was counted only a few times. This chain connects TRBV6-5 to TRBJ2-1; the match to TRBD2 covers 13 bases. The germline CDR1 and CDR2 sequences are MNHEY and SVGAGI. The CDR3 totals 17 residues. With V trimmed by 0 bases and J by 9 bases, 8 bases remained unmatched. The DNA for the CDR3 is TGTGCCAGCAGTTACTCGAGGACTAGCGGGAGAGGGATTGAGCAGTTCTTC. This translates into CASSYSRTSGRGIEQFF.

The table lists this clonotype with a few counts. The chain uses TRBV27 and TRBJ2-3, with TRBD1 identical over 11 bases. V trimming: 5 bases; J trimming: 4 bases; junction bases outside the gene matches: 5. CDR3 length: 15 amino acids. Germline V gene data show CDR1 as MNHEY and CDR2 as SMNVEV (reference sequence). This CDR3 is CASSLRDRGADTQYF. The DNA of the CDR3 is TGTGCCAGCAGTCTCCGGGACAGGGGGGCAGATACGCAGTATTTT.

This clonotype was seen ten or more times. The rearrangement uses TRBV12-3 or TRBV12-4 and TRBJ1-3, with D perhaps TRBD1 (5 bases). Trimming removed 5 bases at V and 3 bases at J, with 11 bases between. The CDR3 loop spans 14 amino acids. CDR3 region: CASSDTGVGNTIYF. Here the CDR3 DNA reads TGTGCCAGCAGTGACACGGGGGTTGGAAACACCATATATTTT.